A single count supports the clone carrying this T cell receptor (beta chain). Its target is not known. A much larger clone differs from this one at a single base, so this may be a read error. The missing conserved phenylalanine or tryptophan at the end of this CDR3 makes a read error likely. This entry belongs to a study of T-cell reconstitution after alpha-beta-depleted transplantation in children. Findings and caveats of the study: When one year had passed after transplant, most T-cell counts and diversity came from newly produced T cells.

The library targeted TCRbeta and was prepared with unique molecular identifiers. From the PCR reads, TCRdb called clonotypes with MiXCR, one entry per CDR3 protein. Counted here are about 160,000 distinct CDR3 sequences, 11% occurring once; the ten biggest clones make up about 13%. The CDR3 totals 15 residues. Germline V gives CDR1 SGHAT, CDR2 FQNNGV. The V gene lost 4 bases and the J gene lost 3 bases, with 15 bases spanning the gap. The TCR comes from a boy younger than 10 with acute myeloid leukemia, due to receive a stem cell transplant. V usage is TRBV11-2 and J usage is TRBJ1-1; D remains unclear. The sequenced sample was PBMCs, obtained before TCRalphabeta/CD19-depleted stem cell transplant. This CDR3 reads CASSWEQVKDTEAFL. The CDR3 DNA is TGTGCCAGCAGCTGGGAGCAGGTAAAGGACACTGAAGCTTTCTTG.